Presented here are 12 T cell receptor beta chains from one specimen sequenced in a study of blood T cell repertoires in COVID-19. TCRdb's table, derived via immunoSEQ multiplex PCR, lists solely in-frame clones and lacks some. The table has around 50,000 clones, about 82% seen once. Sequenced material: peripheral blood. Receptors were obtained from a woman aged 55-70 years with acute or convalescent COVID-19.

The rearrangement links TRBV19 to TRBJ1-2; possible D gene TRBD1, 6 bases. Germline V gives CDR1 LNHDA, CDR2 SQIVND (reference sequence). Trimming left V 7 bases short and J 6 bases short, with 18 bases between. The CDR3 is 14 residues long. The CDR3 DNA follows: TGTGCCAGTATCCTAACACAGGGCCGGGATGGCTACACCTTC. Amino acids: CASILTQGRDGYTF.

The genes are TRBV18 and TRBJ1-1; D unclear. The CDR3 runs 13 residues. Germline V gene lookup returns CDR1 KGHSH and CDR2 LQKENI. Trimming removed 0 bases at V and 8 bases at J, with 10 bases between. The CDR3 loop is CASSPPAGVEAFF. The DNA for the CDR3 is TGTGCCAGCTCACCACCCGCCGGGGTCGAAGCTTTCTTT.

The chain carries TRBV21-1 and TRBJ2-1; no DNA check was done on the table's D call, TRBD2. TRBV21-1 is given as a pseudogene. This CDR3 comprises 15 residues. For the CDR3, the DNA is TGTGCCAGCAGCAATCCGAGCGGGAGTTTCGATGAGCAGTTCTTC. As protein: CASSNPSGSFDEQFF.

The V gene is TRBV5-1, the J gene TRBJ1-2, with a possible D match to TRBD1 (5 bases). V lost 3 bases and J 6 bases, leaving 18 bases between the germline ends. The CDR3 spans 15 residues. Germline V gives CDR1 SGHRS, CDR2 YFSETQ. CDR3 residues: CASSSSAGQGNGYTF. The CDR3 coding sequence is TGCGCCAGCAGCTCGAGCGCCGGGCAGGGAAATGGCTACACCTTC.

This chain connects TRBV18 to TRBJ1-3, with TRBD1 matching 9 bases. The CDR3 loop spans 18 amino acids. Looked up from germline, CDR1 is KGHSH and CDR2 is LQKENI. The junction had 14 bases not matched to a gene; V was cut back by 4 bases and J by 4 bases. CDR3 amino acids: CASSRDNPGTGQGNTIYF. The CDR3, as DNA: TGTGCCAGCTCACGAGACAACCCTGGGACAGGGCAAGGAAACACCATATATTTT.

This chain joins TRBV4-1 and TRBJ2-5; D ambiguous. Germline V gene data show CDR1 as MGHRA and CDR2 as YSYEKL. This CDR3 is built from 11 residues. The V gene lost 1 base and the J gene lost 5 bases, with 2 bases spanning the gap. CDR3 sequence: CASSQAETQYF. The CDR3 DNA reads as TGCGCCAGCAGCCAAGCGGAGACCCAGTACTTC.

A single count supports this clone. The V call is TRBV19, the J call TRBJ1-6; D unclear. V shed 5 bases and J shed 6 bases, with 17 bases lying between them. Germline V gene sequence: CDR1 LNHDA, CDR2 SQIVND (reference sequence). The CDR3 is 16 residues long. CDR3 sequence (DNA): TGTGCCAGTAGTTTGAAAGACACCGCCCGTAATTCACCCCTCCACTTT. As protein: CASSLKDTARNSPLHF. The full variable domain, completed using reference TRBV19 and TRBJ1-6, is DGGITQSPKYLFRKEGQNVTLSCEQNLNHDAMYWYRQDPGQGLRLIYYSQIVNDFQKGDIAEGYSVSREKKESFPLTVTSAQKNPTAFYLCASSLKDTARNSPLHFGNGTRLTVT.

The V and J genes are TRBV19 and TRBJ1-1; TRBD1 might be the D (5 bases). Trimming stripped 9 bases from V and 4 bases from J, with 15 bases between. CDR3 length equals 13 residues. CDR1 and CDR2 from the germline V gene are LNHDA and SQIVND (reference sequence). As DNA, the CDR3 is TGTGCCAGCTCCGGACAAGTGGGCACTGAAGCTTTCTTT. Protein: CASSGQVGTEAFF.

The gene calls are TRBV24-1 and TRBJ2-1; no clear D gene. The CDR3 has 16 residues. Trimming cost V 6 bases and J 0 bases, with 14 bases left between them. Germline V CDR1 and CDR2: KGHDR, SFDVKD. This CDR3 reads CATSPHIPSSYNEQFF. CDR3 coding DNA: TGTGCCACCAGTCCCCACATACCCAGCTCCTACAATGAGCAGTTCTTC.

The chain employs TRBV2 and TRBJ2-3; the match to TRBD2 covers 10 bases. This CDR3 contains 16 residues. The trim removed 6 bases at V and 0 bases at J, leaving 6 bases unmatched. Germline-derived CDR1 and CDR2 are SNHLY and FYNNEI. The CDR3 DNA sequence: TGTGCCAGCAGGCTAGCGGGAGCTCCTAGCACAGATACGCAGTATTTT. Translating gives CASRLAGAPSTDTQYF.

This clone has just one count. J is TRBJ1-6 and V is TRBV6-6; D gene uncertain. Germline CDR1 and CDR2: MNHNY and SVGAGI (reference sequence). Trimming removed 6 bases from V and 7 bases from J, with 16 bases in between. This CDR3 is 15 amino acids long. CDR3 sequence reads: CASSPAGKANSPLHF. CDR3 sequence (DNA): TGTGCCAGCAGCCCCGCCGGGAAGGCAAATTCACCCCTCCACTTT.

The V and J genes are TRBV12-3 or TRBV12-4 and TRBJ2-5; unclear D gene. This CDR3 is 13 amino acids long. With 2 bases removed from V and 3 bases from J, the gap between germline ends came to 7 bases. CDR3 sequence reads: CASSLMRKETQYF. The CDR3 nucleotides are TGTGCCAGCAGTTTAATGAGGAAAGAGACCCAGTACTTC.